The 12 T cell receptor beta chains below come from one sample, sequenced in a study of blood T cell repertoires in COVID-19. Profiling relied on immunoSEQ multiplex PCR, and the TCRdb table lists in-frame clones only, not all of them. The data show 60,000 to 85,000 clones, around nine tenths seen once. Sequencing was carried out using peripheral blood. These receptor sequences come from a man in his forties with COVID-19, enrolled during active disease.

The chain carries TRBV28 and TRBJ1-1; D remains ambiguous. The germline CDR1 and CDR2 sequences are MDHEN and SYDVKM. With 7 bases removed from V and 0 bases from J, the gap between germline ends came to 18 bases. The CDR3 is 16 amino acids. The CDR3 coding sequence is TGTGCCAGCAACGATTTAGGTGGGAGCATGAACACTGAAGCTTTCTTT. This translates into CASNDLGGSMNTEAFF.

The table lists this clone with a count of one. This sequence joins TRBV2 and TRBJ1-2, with a tentative D call TRBD1 (6 bases). This CDR3 contains 15 residues. V was trimmed by 1 base and J by 1 base, leaving 10 bases between them. CDR1 is SNHLY, CDR2 FYNNEI, per germline. DNA of the CDR3: TGTGCCAGCAGTGAAGGGCAGGGGCTTAACTATGGCTACACCTTC. Amino acid sequence: CASSEGQGLNYGYTF.

This chain uses TRBV19 with TRBJ1-4; TRBD1 is a possible D gene (5 bases). This CDR3 has 14 amino acids. V was shortened by 5 bases and J by 8 bases, with 15 bases between the two germline ends. CDR1 and CDR2 (germline): LNHDA, SQIVND (reference sequence). The CDR3 spells CASSYDRSSEKLFF. The CDR3 nucleotides read TGTGCCAGTAGTTACGACAGATCAAGCGAAAAACTGTTTTTT. The whole variable domain, filled in from reference TRBV19 and TRBJ1-4, reads DGGITQSPKYLFRKEGQNVTLSCEQNLNHDAMYWYRQDPGQGLRLIYYSQIVNDFQKGDIAEGYSVSREKKESFPLTVTSAQKNPTAFYLCASSYDRSSEKLFFGSGTQLSVL.

V usage is TRBV3-1 (or the pseudogene TRBV3-2) and J usage is TRBJ2-1; 9 bases line up with TRBD2. There are 12 residues in the CDR3. Germline values: CDR1 LGHDT, CDR2 YNNKEL (reference sequence). Trimming at V came to 1 base and at J to 16 bases, leaving 5 bases not matched to a gene. The CDR3 spells CASSQGGGLAFF. DNA for the CDR3: TGTGCCAGCAGCCAAGGAGGGGGACTAGCCTTCTTC.

This clone has a handful of counts. V gene TRBV3-1 (or the pseudogene TRBV3-2) combines with J gene TRBJ2-7; a possible D gene is TRBD1 (6 bases). V gave up 3 bases and J gave up 10 bases, with 13 bases separating them. This CDR3 has 12 amino acids. Looked up from germline, CDR1 is LGHDT and CDR2 is YNNKEL (reference sequence). The CDR3 loop reads CASSHLDSLQYF. The CDR3 DNA reads TGTGCCAGCAGCCACCTGGACAGCCTCCAGTACTTC.

The chain links TRBV5-1 to TRBJ1-2; 10 nucleotides line up with TRBD1. Germline V gives CDR1 SGHRS, CDR2 YFSETQ. With 2 bases clipped from V and 5 bases from J, the junction kept 6 bases outside the gene matches. The length of the CDR3 is 15 residues. The CDR3 reads CASSLRQGASYGYTF. CDR3 coding DNA: TGCGCCAGCAGCTTACGACAGGGGGCGTCTTATGGCTACACCTTC.

The chain links TRBV3-1 (or the pseudogene TRBV3-2) to TRBJ2-1; TRBD1 aligns across 10 bases. This CDR3 comprises 14 residues. Germline CDR1 LGHDT, CDR2 YNNKEL (reference sequence). Germline trimming cut 4 bases from V and 9 bases from J; bases unmatched to any gene: 6. The CDR3 DNA sequence: TGTGCCAGCAGCCTGGGACAGGGGTGGAGTGAGCAGTTCTTC. Its translation is CASSLGQGWSEQFF.

This chain joins TRBV29-1 and TRBJ1-2; D is possibly TRBD1 (6 bases). The CDR3 extends over 12 amino acids. Germline CDR1 reads SQVTM; CDR2 reads ANQGSEA. V was clipped by 5 bases and J by 2 bases, with 9 bases between them. The CDR3, as DNA: TGCAGCGTTCATGGACAGAACTATGGCTACACCTTC. Its protein is CSVHGQNYGYTF.

This clone was detected once. The CDR3 DNA reads as TGTGCCAGCAGTCCAGGGTCCTATGACACCGGGGAGCTGTTTTTT. This gives the protein CASSPGSYDTGELFF. This sequence joins TRBV6-5 and TRBJ2-2; possible D gene TRBD1, 5 bases. Trimming removed 5 bases from V and 3 bases from J, with 13 bases in between. Germline assignment: CDR1 MNHEY and CDR2 SVGAGI. The CDR3 covers 15 residues.

The chain has TRBV23-1 and TRBJ2-7, with D tentatively TRBD2 (5 bases). TRBV23-1 is noted as an ORF with a role that remains uncertain. There are 13 residues in the CDR3. The V and J ends lost 9 bases and 5 bases respectively, with 17 bases between them. In nucleotides, the CDR3 is TGCGCCAGACCCCGGGAAGGGAATCACGAGCAGTACTTC. Protein: CARPREGNHEQYF.

CDR3 DNA sequence: TGCGCCAGCAGCGGAGTAGGGGGCTTGTCCTACGAGCAGTACTTC. It encodes CASSGVGGLSYEQYF. The rearrangement links TRBV5-1 to TRBJ2-7, with TRBD1 matching over 7 bases. The CDR3 extends over 15 amino acids. The germline V gene encodes CDR1 SGHRS and CDR2 YFSETQ. Unmatched junction bases numbered 8, after V lost 4 bases and J lost 1 base. The entire variable domain, with the rest obtained from reference TRBV5-1 and TRBJ2-7, is as follows: KAGVTQTPRYLIKTRGQQVTLSCSPISGHRSVSWYQQTPGQGLQFLFEYFSETQRNKGNFPGRFSGRQFSNSRSEMNVSTLELGDSALYLCASSGVGGLSYEQYFGPGTRLTVT.

The V and J genes are TRBV5-1 and TRBJ2-3; D uncertain. CDR3 length: 14 amino acids. V lost 0 bases to trimming and J lost 2 bases, with 7 bases between them. Germline CDR1 and CDR2: SGHRS and YFSETQ. The CDR3, as DNA: TGCGCCAGCAGCTTGGTCCCAGACACAGATACGCAGTATTTT. This codes for CASSLVPDTDTQYF.